The following is a TCR beta chain sequence with its context. Its antigen is still unknown. This entry belongs to a study of Ad26.COV2.S vaccination and SARS-CoV-2 variants. Study-level background: In the study, Ad26.COV2.S was injected intramuscularly once, or twice 56 days apart. Whole-study results and caveats: After vaccination, reports described spike-specific CD8+ and CD4+ T cell responses as showing substantial breadth.

The treatment: approximately 18 received Ad26.COV2.S at low or high dose, single or two shots; about 5 received placebo; per-sample allocation not given. The samples were gathered on day 63 after the first injection of vaccine or placebo. V dropped 4 bases and J dropped 3 bases, with 15 bases sitting between them. The CDR3 contains 15 residues. Germline-derived CDR1 and CDR2 are LNHDA and SQIVND (reference sequence). The table came from immunoSEQ multiplex PCR; TCRdb's copy has only in-frame clones and leaves some out. The sample contains 350,000 to 550,000 clones, roughly nine tenths of which appear only once.

This chain links TRBV19 with TRBJ1-1; D might be TRBD1 (5 bases). This specimen consisted of peripheral blood, obtained in a trial of Ad26.COV2.S vaccine versus placebo. This TCR derives from a person between 18 and 65 years old who received the Ad26.COV2.S COVID-19 vaccine or a placebo. In nucleotides, the CDR3 is TGTGCCAGTAGTAGGTTACCAAGAGGGGACACTGAAGCTTTCTTT. It yields the protein CASSRLPRGDTEAFF.